The entry below gives a single T cell receptor beta chain sequence along with its context. Original methodology: Cell counts per sample came from amplifying reference gene primers. Libraries were prepared by immunoSEQ multiplex PCR; TCRdb keeps only in-frame clonotypes and omits some of them. V and J calls and clone size are as listed in that table; D and trimming were resolved from the DNA. The data contain some 380,000 clones, nearly 90% of them singletons. The sample is drawn from a study of blood T cell repertoires in COVID-19. Turning to the study itself: Some COVID-19 samples were acute and others convalescent; all came from the United States, Italy and Spain. PBMCs, B-cell-depleted T cells, or T cells provided the cDNA or gDNA that made up the material.

CDR1 and CDR2 from the germline V gene are SGHTA and FQGTGA. V lost 2 bases and J 2 bases, leaving 12 bases between the germline ends. The CDR3 has 15 residues. This receptor was obtained from a man aged 18 to 29 with active or convalescent COVID-19. The chain employs TRBV7-3 and TRBJ2-5; D may be TRBD2 (6 bases). What was sequenced was peripheral blood. CDR3 in amino acids: CASSLAGTQQETQYF. In DNA form, the CDR3 reads TGTGCCAGCAGCTTAGCAGGGACTCAGCAAGAGACCCAGTACTTC.